The rows below give T cell receptor beta chains drawn from one sample of a study of T cell responses to AZD1222 COVID-19 vaccine. TCRdb's table, derived via immunoSEQ multiplex PCR, lists solely in-frame clones and lacks some. The top ten hold 1.9% of the sample, which has 140,000 to 150,000 clones, approximately 94% seen once. The material was peripheral blood, obtained on day 0 of AZD1222 vaccination. These receptors were collected from an adult in good health. Both conserved end residues are part of each CDR3. Each record gives: clone size, J gene, D gene, V gene, CDR3 DNA, CDR3 protein. D genes are given only for firm matches. The size entry is marked missing in some rows and otherwise reads once, few, many or a size class.

once TRBJ2-7 . TRBV7-6 TGTGCCAGCAGCTCCCGGGGCAGGGTGGGCTCCTACGAGCAGTACTTC CASSSRGRVGSYEQYF
. TRBJ2-3 . TRBV27 TGTGCCAGCAGTCCCCTGCCTGCGGAGTCTAGCACAGATACGCAGTATTTT CASSPLPAESSTDTQYF
. TRBJ2-7 . TRBV5-6 TGTGCCAGCAGCAACCAGGGTTACGAGCAGTACTTC CASSNQGYEQYF
. TRBJ1-4 TRBD1 TRBV27 TGTGCCAGCGGGCCCGGGACAGGCTTCCCTTCTATTGAAAAACTGTTTTTT CASGPGTGFPSIEKLFF
. TRBJ2-5 TRBD1 TRBV5-1 TGCGCCAGCAGCTTGCTTCCATGGGACAGGCGGGAGACCCAGTACTTC CASSLLPWDRRETQYF
. TRBJ1-1 . TRBV20-1 TGCAGTGCCGGAGGGTACACTGAAGCTTTCTTT CSAGGYTEAFF
once TRBJ1-2 . TRBV6-5 TGTGCCAGCAGTTATTCTAACTATGGCTACACCTTC CASSYSNYGYTF
. TRBJ1-1 . TRBV5-1 TGCGCCAGCAGCTTGGCCTTGGGGGGGCAATCTGAAGCTTTCTTT CASSLALGGQSEAFF
. TRBJ1-5 . TRBV6-6 TGTGCCAGCAGTTACTCGGGAGGGGACGGGTATCAGCCCCAGCATTTT CASSYSGGDGYQPQHF
. TRBJ1-1 . TRBV10-2 TGCGCCAGCAGTGGTGCAAGAACAGCTTTCTTT CASSGARTAFF
. TRBJ2-1 TRBD2 TRBV5-1 TGCGCCAGCAGCGCAGGGACTAGCGGAAGCTCCTACAATGAGCAGTTCTTC CASSAGTSGSSYNEQFF
. TRBJ1-4 TRBD1 TRBV7-2 TGTGCCAGCAGCTTCAACGTCCCGGGACAGGTCCGAGGTGAAAAACTGTTTTTT CASSFNVPGQVRGEKLFF
. TRBJ2-1 TRBD2 TRBV27 TGTGCCAGCAGTTCGAGCGGGAAAGCGGGTAATGAGCAGTTCTTC CASSSSGKAGNEQFF
. TRBJ2-7 . TRBV5-5 TGTGCCAGCAGCTTGGAGGGGACACGTACCTACGAGCAGTACTTC CASSLEGTRTYEQYF
. TRBJ2-3 . TRBV5-5 TGTGCCAGCAGCTTCCAAACAGATACGCAGTATTTT CASSFQTDTQYF
. TRBJ1-2 . TRBV9 TGTGCCAGCAGCGAAAGGGGCCGCGCGGGCTACACCTTC CASSERGRAGYTF
once TRBJ2-4 . TRBV6-5 TGTGCCAGCATAGACAATACCAAAAACATTCAGTACTTC CASIDNTKNIQYF
. TRBJ1-5 . TRBV6-1 TGTGCCAGCAGTGAAGCGCTTTCGGGGTCTCAGCCCCAGCATTTT CASSEALSGSQPQHF
. TRBJ2-5 . TRBV3-1/TRBV3-2 TGTGCCAGCAGCCAAGATTGGAGCCTCCAAGAGACCCAGTACTTC CASSQDWSLQETQYF
. TRBJ1-1 . TRBV4-1 TGCGCCAGCAGCCAAGGGCCGACAGTGAACACTGAAGCTTTCTTT CASSQGPTVNTEAFF
. TRBJ2-5 . TRBV18 TGTGCCAGCTCACCGAATGGGGGCGAGGAGACCCAGTACTTC CASSPNGGEETQYF
. TRBJ1-5 TRBD1 TRBV19 TGTGCCAGTATCCAGGGAGGGGGCCTCAATCAGCCCCAGCATTTT CASIQGGGLNQPQHF
. TRBJ1-5 TRBD1 TRBV2 TGTGCCAGCAGTACGGACAGGCGTCAGCCCCAGCATTTT CASSTDRRQPQHF
once TRBJ2-2 . TRBV2 TGTGCCAGCAGTGAAAGATGGGGGGAGCTGTTTTTT CASSERWGELFF
. TRBJ1-5 TRBD1 TRBV27 TGTGCCAGCAGTTCCGACAGGGGGAGCAATCAGCCCCAGCATTTT CASSSDRGSNQPQHF
. TRBJ1-2 . TRBV3-1/TRBV3-2 TGTGCCAGCAGCCAAGTCGGAGGCTACACCTTC CASSQVGGYTF
. TRBJ1-2 . TRBV7-9 TGTGCCAGCAGCTTAGCTGGGCGGGGGCCTAACTATGGCTACACCTTC CASSLAGRGPNYGYTF
. TRBJ2-1 . TRBV24-1 TGTGCCACCAGTCCCAGGGACCGGCAGTTCTTC CATSPRDRQFF
. TRBJ2-1 . TRBV24-1 TGTGCCACCAGTGATTTCAGGGACACCAACAATGAGCAGTTCTTC CATSDFRDTNNEQFF
once TRBJ2-4 . TRBV19 TGTGCCAGTAGATTAGGAGTGGCCAAAAACATTCAGTACTTC CASRLGVAKNIQYF
. TRBJ1-1 . TRBV5-1 TGCGCCAGCAGCTCACAGGGTCCGACCACTGAAGCTTTCTTT CASSSQGPTTEAFF
. TRBJ2-1 TRBD2 TRBV6-5 TGTGCCAGCAGCCTAGCGGGAGTGGGAATATCTGAGCAGTTCTTC CASSLAGVGISEQFF
. TRBJ2-7 TRBD2 TRBV6-5 TGTGCCAGCAGTTACGGTGCGGCTAGCGGGTCCTACGAGCAGTACTTC CASSYGAASGSYEQYF
. TRBJ2-5 TRBD1 TRBV18 TGTGCCAGCTCACCACGGGGAAAAGGAACAGGGGGTGGAGAGACCCAGTACTTC CASSPRGKGTGGGETQYF
. TRBJ1-1 TRBD1 TRBV28 TGTGCCAGCAGTTTGGGGGGGACAGGGAGCACTGAAGCTTTCTTT CASSLGGTGSTEAFF
. TRBJ1-6 . TRBV9 TGTGCCAGCAGCCCCCGAGAGGGGTGGAATTCGCCCCTCCACTTT CASSPREGWNSPLHF
. TRBJ1-4 . TRBV5-8 TGTGCCAGCAGCTTAGGACAGAGAGCAACTAATGAAAAACTGTTTTTT CASSLGQRATNEKLFF
. TRBJ1-4 . TRBV19 TGTGCCAGTAGTACGACAGGAGTAACTAATGAAAAACTGTTTTTT CASSTTGVTNEKLFF
. TRBJ1-5 . TRBV27 TGTGCCAGCAGTTTATGGAGGGACGATCAGCCCCAGCATTTT CASSLWRDDQPQHF
. TRBJ2-7 . TRBV10-3 TGTGCCATCACTGAGGGGCCGATGAGCTCCTACGAGCAGTACTTC CAITEGPMSSYEQYF
. TRBJ1-2 . TRBV6-1 TGTGCCAGCAGTGAATCGCCAAAGGCGGGCTACACCTTC CASSESPKAGYTF